In its sample, the clone carrying this TCR beta chain ranks as medium-sized. Its antigen is still unknown. The repertoire was sequenced with immunoSEQ multiplex PCR; TCRdb's copy has only in-frame clones and lacks some. The table has 8,500 or so clones, roughly 60% seen once; the top ten hold roughly 12%. The data were taken from a study of T cells in tumors after PD-1 blockade. As for the study in general: During anti-PD-1 treatment, some patients continued daily vismodegib 150 mg. Study observations and caveats: Blood contained 40% to 50% of the tumor's TCR clonotypes.

Time point here: second of two post-therapy site-matched biopsies two to three months apart. The sequencing used tumor tissue, collected after anti-PD-1 treatment. This clonotype was sampled from a human donor with basal cell carcinoma.

The CDR3 protein is CASSEGLAGSTGELFF. The CDR3 region has the DNA TGCGCCAGCAGTGAGGGATTAGCGGGGTCCACCGGGGAGCTGTTTTTT. The chain employs TRBV10-1 and TRBJ2-2, with 8 bases lining up with TRBD2. V gave up 2 bases and J gave up 4 bases; unmatched junction bases: 6. Looked up from germline, CDR1 is WNHNN and CDR2 is SYGVQD (reference sequence). The CDR3 has 16 residues.